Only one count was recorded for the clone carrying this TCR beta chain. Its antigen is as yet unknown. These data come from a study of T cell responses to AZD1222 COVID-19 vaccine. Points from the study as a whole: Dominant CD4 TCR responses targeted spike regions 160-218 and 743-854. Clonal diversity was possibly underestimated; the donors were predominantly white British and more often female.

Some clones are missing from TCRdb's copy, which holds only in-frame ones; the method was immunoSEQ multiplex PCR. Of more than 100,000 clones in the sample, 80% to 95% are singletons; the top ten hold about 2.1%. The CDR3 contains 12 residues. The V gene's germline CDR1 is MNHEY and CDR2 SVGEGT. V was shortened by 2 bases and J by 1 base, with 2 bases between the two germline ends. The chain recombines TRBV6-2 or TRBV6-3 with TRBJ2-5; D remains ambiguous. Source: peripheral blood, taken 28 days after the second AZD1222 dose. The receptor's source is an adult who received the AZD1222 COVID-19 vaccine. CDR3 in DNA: TGTGCCAGCAGTTACGGCCAAGAGACCCAGTACTTC. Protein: CASSYGQETQYF.